The rows below give T cell receptor beta chains drawn from one sample of a study of radiotherapy plus CTLA-4 blockade in lung cancer. TCRdb keeps only in-frame clones here, not all; method: immunoSEQ multiplex PCR. The data contain about 88,000 clones, about two thirds of them singletons. Specimen: peripheral blood, collected from a patient treated with radiotherapy plus ipilimumab. These receptor sequences come from a human donor with non-small cell lung cancer that progressed on radiotherapy plus ipilimumab. The CDR3 runs from the conserved cysteine through the conserved F or W. The order of the fields is CDR3 DNA, CDR3 protein, J gene, D gene, clone size, V gene. The D gene is left open where the match is weak. Size is omitted from some rows. Given values are once, few, many or a class for expanded clones.

TGCGCCAGCAGCCGGGGGGGATCAGGGGACTATGGCTACACCTTC CASSRGGSGDYGYTF TRBJ1-2 . . TRBV4-3
TGTGCCAGCAGTTACTCGCCGTCCTACGAGCAGTACTTC CASSYSPSYEQYF TRBJ2-7 . once TRBV6-6
TGCGCCAGCAGCCAAGATGTCGCCACGCTCTATGGCTACACCTTC CASSQDVATLYGYTF TRBJ1-2 . . TRBV4-1
TGTGCCAGCGACGGATTAGGAAAACTGTTTTTT CASDGLGKLFF TRBJ1-4 . . TRBV28
TGTGCCAGTAGTATAGAGCCCCCGGACAGACGAAACGAAAAACTGTTTTTT CASSIEPPDRRNEKLFF TRBJ1-4 . . TRBV19
TGTGCCAGCAGCGGACAGGCTAGGAACACCGGGGAGCTGTTTTTT CASSGQARNTGELFF TRBJ2-2 TRBD1 . TRBV6-6
TGTGCCAGCAGCTTGGTCGGGTCCGGATACAATGAGCAGTTCTTC CASSLVGSGYNEQFF TRBJ2-1 . . TRBV5-4
TGCGCCACCACAGGGGGCGCAAACACTGAAGCTTTCTTT CATTGGANTEAFF TRBJ1-1 TRBD1 . TRBV5-1
TGTGCCAGCAGGGCACAGGTTCTGTTTTTT CASRAQVLFF TRBJ1-4 . . TRBV6-6
TGTGCAAGTCGCGTCACAGGGGTGAAAACTAACTATGGCTACACCTTC CASRVTGVKTNYGYTF TRBJ1-2 . . TRBV12-2